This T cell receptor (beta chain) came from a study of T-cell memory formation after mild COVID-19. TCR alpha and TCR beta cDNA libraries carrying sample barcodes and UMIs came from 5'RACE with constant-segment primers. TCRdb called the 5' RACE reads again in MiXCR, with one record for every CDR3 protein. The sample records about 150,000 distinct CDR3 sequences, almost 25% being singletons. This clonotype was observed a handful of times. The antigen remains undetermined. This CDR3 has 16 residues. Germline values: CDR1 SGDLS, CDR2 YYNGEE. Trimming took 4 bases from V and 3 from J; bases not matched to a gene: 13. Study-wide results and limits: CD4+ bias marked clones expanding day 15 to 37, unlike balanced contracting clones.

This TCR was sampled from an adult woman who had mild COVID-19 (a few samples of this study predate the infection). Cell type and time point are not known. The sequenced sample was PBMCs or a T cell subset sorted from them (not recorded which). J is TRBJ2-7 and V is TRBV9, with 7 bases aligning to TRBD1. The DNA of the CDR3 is TGTGCCAGCAGCCATTCGACAGGGAGAGGGGGCTACGAGCAGTACTTC. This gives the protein CASSHSTGRGGYEQYF.